A selection of T cell receptor beta chains follows, all from one sample in a study of T cell changes during pregnancy in multiple sclerosis. Libraries were prepared by immunoSEQ multiplex PCR; TCRdb keeps only in-frame clonotypes and omits some of them. The data hold around 20,000 clones, with 85% to 90% observed a single time. Specimen: CD4+ T cells from peripheral blood mononuclear cells, collected in the first trimester of pregnancy. The receptors shown here come from a female donor in good health, enrolled as a control in a pregnancy study. Each CDR3 is given with its conserved first and last residue. Each record gives: CDR3 protein, CDR3 DNA, clone size, J gene, D gene, V gene. The D gene is left open where the match is weak. Part of the rows lack a size; the others show once, few, many or a class for expanded clones.

CDR3 protein: CASSEQGLKTGELFF
CDR3 DNA: TGTGCCAGCAGTGAGCAGGGATTGAAGACCGGGGAGCTGTTTTTT
clone size: -
J gene: TRBJ2-2
D gene: -
V gene: TRBV6-4

CDR3 protein: CASRTGQRPGGYTF
CDR3 DNA: TGTGCCAGTAGGACAGGTCAAAGACCTGGTGGCTACACCTTC
clone size: -
J gene: TRBJ1-2
D gene: -
V gene: TRBV19

CDR3 protein: CASSLFTSGRNEQFF
CDR3 DNA: TGTGCCAGCAGCTTATTTACTAGCGGGAGGAATGAGCAGTTCTTC
clone size: -
J gene: TRBJ2-1
D gene: TRBD2
V gene: TRBV7-9

CDR3 protein: CASSATGGLNEKLFF
CDR3 DNA: TGTGCCAGCAGCGCAACCGGGGGTCTTAATGAAAAACTGTTTTTT
clone size: -
J gene: TRBJ1-4
D gene: -
V gene: TRBV9

CDR3 protein: CASSLTKIAAYNEQFF
CDR3 DNA: TGTGCCAGCAGCTTAACTAAGATAGCGGCATACAATGAGCAGTTCTTC
clone size: -
J gene: TRBJ2-1
D gene: -
V gene: TRBV11-1

CDR3 protein: CASSPDRGLYEQYF
CDR3 DNA: TGTGCCAGCTCACCTGACAGGGGCCTCTACGAGCAGTACTTC
clone size: -
J gene: TRBJ2-7
D gene: TRBD1
V gene: TRBV18

CDR3 protein: CASRAPGLAVIQYF
CDR3 DNA: TGTGCCAGCAGGGCTCCGGGACTAGCGGTCATTCAGTACTTC
clone size: -
J gene: TRBJ2-4
D gene: TRBD2
V gene: TRBV5-8

CDR3 protein: CSVSTSGRETQYF
CDR3 DNA: TGCAGCGTCTCCACTAGCGGTCGAGAGACCCAGTACTTC
clone size: -
J gene: TRBJ2-5
D gene: TRBD2
V gene: TRBV29-1

CDR3 protein: CASTRGGSSSYNSPLHF
CDR3 DNA: TGTGCCAGTACCCGCGGTGGGAGCTCCTCCTATAATTCACCCCTCCACTTT
clone size: -
J gene: TRBJ1-6
D gene: -
V gene: TRBV19

CDR3 protein: CASSVVSEYGYTF
CDR3 DNA: TGTGCCAGCAGCGTAGTCAGTGAATATGGCTACACCTTC
clone size: -
J gene: TRBJ1-2
D gene: -
V gene: TRBV9

CDR3 protein: CAWSVRQGKEKLFF
CDR3 DNA: TGTGCCTGGAGTGTACGGCAGGGAAAGGAAAAACTGTTTTTT
clone size: -
J gene: TRBJ1-4
D gene: -
V gene: TRBV30

CDR3 protein: CSHGTGEGYTF
CDR3 DNA: TGCAGCCACGGGACAGGGGAAGGCTACACCTTC
clone size: -
J gene: TRBJ1-2
D gene: TRBD1
V gene: TRBV29-1

CDR3 protein: CASRTSGMQFF
CDR3 DNA: TGTGCCAGCAGAACTAGCGGGATGCAGTTCTTC
clone size: -
J gene: TRBJ2-1
D gene: TRBD2
V gene: TRBV27

CDR3 protein: CASSLGVPGGYGYTF
CDR3 DNA: TGTGCCAGCAGCTTAGGGGTCCCGGGGGGGTATGGCTACACCTTC
clone size: once
J gene: TRBJ1-2
D gene: -
V gene: TRBV7-2

CDR3 protein: CASSSGRGTGYTAFF
CDR3 DNA: TGTGCTAGTTCTAGTGGGAGAGGGACAGGGTATACTGCTTTCTTT
clone size: -
J gene: TRBJ1-1
D gene: TRBD1
V gene: TRBV12-5

CDR3 protein: CASSPGTGRPETQYF
CDR3 DNA: TGTGCCAGCAGCCCAGGGACAGGGAGGCCAGAGACCCAGTACTTC
clone size: few
J gene: TRBJ2-5
D gene: TRBD1
V gene: TRBV11-2

CDR3 protein: CASSQRFGQGAGETQYF
CDR3 DNA: TGCGCCAGCAGCCAAAGATTCGGACAGGGGGCGGGAGAGACCCAGTACTTC
clone size: -
J gene: TRBJ2-5
D gene: TRBD1
V gene: TRBV4-1

CDR3 protein: CSVGQGNTEAFF
CDR3 DNA: TGCAGCGTCGGACAGGGTAACACTGAAGCTTTCTTT
clone size: -
J gene: TRBJ1-1
D gene: TRBD1
V gene: TRBV29-1

CDR3 protein: CASSGYGGDEQFF
CDR3 DNA: TGTGCCAGCAGTGGGTACGGGGGGGATGAGCAGTTCTTC
clone size: -
J gene: TRBJ2-1
D gene: TRBD2
V gene: TRBV6-5

CDR3 protein: CASSQVVPGAYEQYF
CDR3 DNA: TGCGCCAGCAGCCAAGTGGTCCCAGGGGCCTACGAGCAGTACTTC
clone size: -
J gene: TRBJ2-7
D gene: -
V gene: TRBV4-1

CDR3 protein: CAISKTGGNYEQYF
CDR3 DNA: TGTGCCATCAGTAAGACAGGGGGTAACTACGAGCAGTACTTC
clone size: -
J gene: TRBJ2-7
D gene: TRBD1
V gene: TRBV10-3

CDR3 protein: CASSPRLVQRNEQFF
CDR3 DNA: TGTGCCAGCAGCCCGCGACTAGTCCAGCGCAATGAGCAGTTCTTC
clone size: -
J gene: TRBJ2-1
D gene: -
V gene: TRBV5-6

CDR3 protein: CASSLGGGGATDTQYF
CDR3 DNA: TGTGCTAGCAGCTTAGGTGGCGGGGGGGCGACAGATACGCAGTATTTT
clone size: -
J gene: TRBJ2-3
D gene: TRBD2
V gene: TRBV7-7

CDR3 protein: CASSHPGQDHTEAFF
CDR3 DNA: TGTGCCAGCAGCCACCCGGGACAGGACCACACTGAAGCTTTCTTT
clone size: -
J gene: TRBJ1-1
D gene: TRBD1
V gene: TRBV14

CDR3 protein: CASSLSGYEQYF
CDR3 DNA: TGTGCCAGCAGCTTATCAGGCTACGAGCAGTACTTC
clone size: -
J gene: TRBJ2-7
D gene: -
V gene: TRBV7-9